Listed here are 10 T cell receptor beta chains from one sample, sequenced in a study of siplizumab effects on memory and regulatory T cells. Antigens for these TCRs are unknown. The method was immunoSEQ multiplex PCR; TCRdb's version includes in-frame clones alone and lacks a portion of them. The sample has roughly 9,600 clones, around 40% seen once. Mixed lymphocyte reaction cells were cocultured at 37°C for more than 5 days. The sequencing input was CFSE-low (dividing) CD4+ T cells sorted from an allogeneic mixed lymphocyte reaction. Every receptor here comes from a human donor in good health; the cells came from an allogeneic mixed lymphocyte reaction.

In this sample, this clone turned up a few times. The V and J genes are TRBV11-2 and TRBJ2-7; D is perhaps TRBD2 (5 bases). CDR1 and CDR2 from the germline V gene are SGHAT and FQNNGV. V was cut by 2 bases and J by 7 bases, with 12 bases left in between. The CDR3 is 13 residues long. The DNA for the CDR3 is TGTGCCAGCAGCTTACTGGGCCCGGGGGAGCAGTACTTC. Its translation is CASSLLGPGEQYF.

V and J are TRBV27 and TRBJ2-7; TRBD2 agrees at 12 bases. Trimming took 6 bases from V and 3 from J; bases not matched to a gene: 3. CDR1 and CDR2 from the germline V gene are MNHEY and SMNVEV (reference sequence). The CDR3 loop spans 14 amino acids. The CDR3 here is CASSGLAGNYEQYF. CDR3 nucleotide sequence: TGTGCCAGCAGCGGACTAGCGGGGAACTACGAGCAGTACTTC.

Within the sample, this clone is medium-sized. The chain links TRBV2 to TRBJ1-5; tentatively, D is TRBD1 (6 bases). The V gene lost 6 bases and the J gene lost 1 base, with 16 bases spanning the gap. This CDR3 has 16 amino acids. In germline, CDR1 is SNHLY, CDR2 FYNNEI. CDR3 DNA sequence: TGTGCCAGCAGCTTCCAGGGTGGGGGCAGCAATCAGCCCCAGCATTTT. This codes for CASSFQGGGSNQPQHF.

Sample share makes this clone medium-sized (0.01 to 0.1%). The CDR3 DNA follows: TGTGCCAGTAGTATACCAGCCGGGGAGCTGTTTTTT. Protein: CASSIPAGELFF. This chain joins TRBV19 and TRBJ2-2; no clear D gene. Looked up from germline, CDR1 is LNHDA and CDR2 is SQIVND (reference sequence). The CDR3 loop spans 12 amino acids. V was pared by 2 bases and J by 6 bases, with 4 bases between.

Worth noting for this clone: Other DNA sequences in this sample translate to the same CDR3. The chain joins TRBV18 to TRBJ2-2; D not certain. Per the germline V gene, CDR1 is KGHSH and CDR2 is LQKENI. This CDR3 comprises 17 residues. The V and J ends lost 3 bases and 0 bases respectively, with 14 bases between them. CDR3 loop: CASSPHALTANTGELFF. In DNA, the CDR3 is TGTGCCAGCTCACCCCACGCGCTTACGGCGAACACCGGGGAGCTGTTTTTT.

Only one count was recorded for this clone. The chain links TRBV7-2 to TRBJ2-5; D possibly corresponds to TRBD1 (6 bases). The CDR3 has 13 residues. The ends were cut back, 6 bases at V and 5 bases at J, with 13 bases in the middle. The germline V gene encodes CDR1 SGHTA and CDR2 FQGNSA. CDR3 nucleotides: TGTGCCAGCAGTAGAGGACAGACGGAGACCCAGTACTTC. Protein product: CASSRGQTETQYF.

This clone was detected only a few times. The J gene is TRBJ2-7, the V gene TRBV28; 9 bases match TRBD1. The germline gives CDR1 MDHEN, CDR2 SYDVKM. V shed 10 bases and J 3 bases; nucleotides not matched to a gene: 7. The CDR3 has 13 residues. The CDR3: CATLRTGVYEQYF. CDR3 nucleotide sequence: TGTGCCACACTCCGGACAGGGGTCTACGAGCAGTACTTC. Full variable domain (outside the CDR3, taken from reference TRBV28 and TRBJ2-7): DVKVTQSSRYLVKRTGEKVFLECVQDMDHENMFWYRQDPGLGLRLIYFSYDVKMKEKGDIPEGYSVSREKKERFSLILESASTNQTSMYLCATLRTGVYEQYFGPGTRLTVT.

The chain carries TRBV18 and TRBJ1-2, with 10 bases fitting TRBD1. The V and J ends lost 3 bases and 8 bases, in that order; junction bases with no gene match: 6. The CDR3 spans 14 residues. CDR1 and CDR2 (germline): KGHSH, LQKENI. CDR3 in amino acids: CASSPGTGDVGYTF. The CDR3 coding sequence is TGTGCCAGCTCACCGGGGACAGGGGATGTGGGCTACACCTTC.

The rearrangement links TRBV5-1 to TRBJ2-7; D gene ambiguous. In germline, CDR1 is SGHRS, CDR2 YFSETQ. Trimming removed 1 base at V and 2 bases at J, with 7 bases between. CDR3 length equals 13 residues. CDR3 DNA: TGCGCCAGCAGCTTGTCCCTCCCCTACGAGCAGTACTTC. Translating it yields CASSLSLPYEQYF.

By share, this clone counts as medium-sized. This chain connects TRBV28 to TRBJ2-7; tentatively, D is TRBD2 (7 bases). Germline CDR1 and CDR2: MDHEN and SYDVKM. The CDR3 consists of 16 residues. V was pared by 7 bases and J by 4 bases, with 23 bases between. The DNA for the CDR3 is TGTGCCAGCACCACCCCAGGGGCAGCGGGGTTTTACGAGCAGTACTTC. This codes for CASTTPGAAGFYEQYF.